These 22 T cell receptor beta chains came from one sample sequenced in a study of OX40 agonist ivuxolimab in advanced cancers. TCRdb keeps only in-frame clones here, not all; method: immunoSEQ multiplex PCR. Among 85,000 to 130,000 clones, approximately 90% were seen once, and the ten largest hold approximately 0.3%. The source material was CD4+ or CD8+ T cells sorted from blood, sampled in a trial of the OX40 agonist ivuxolimab. The receptors were sampled from an adult with an advanced solid tumor such as melanoma, head and neck, liver or kidney cancer.

The CDR3 nucleotides read TGTGCCAGCAGACAGCGGAACAATCAGCCCCAGCATTTT. It yields the protein CASRQRNNQPQHF. V usage is TRBV28 and J usage is TRBJ1-5; D is ambiguous. Trimming pared 6 bases from V and 3 bases from J, leaving 9 bases between. Germline V lookup: CDR1 MDHEN, CDR2 SYDVKM. CDR3 length: 13 residues.

The rearrangement uses TRBV28 and TRBJ2-7; perhaps TRBD2 as D (6 bases). The V gene lost 4 bases and the J gene lost 3 bases, with 16 bases spanning the gap. The CDR3 covers 15 residues. From germline, CDR1 is MDHEN and CDR2 SYDVKM. Here the CDR3 DNA reads TGTGCCAGCAGTTGGCAGGGACTTGGTGTCTACGAGCAGTACTTC. It yields the protein CASSWQGLGVYEQYF.

The V gene is TRBV15, the J gene TRBJ2-7; 7 bases are a match to TRBD2. The CDR3 runs 14 residues. The V and J ends lost 4 bases and 5 bases, in that order; junction bases with no gene match: 8. Looked up from germline, CDR1 is LNHNV and CDR2 is YYDKDF (reference sequence). CDR3 region: CATSNGGGSHEQYF. In DNA, the CDR3 is TGTGCCACCAGCAACGGCGGGGGATCCCACGAGCAGTACTTC. The full variable domain, its missing parts supplied by reference TRBV15 and TRBJ2-7, is DAMVIQNPRYQVTQFGKPVTLSCSQTLNHNVMYWYQQKSSQAPKLLFHYYDKDFNNEADTPDNFQSRRPNTSFCFLDIRSPGLGDTAMYLCATSNGGGSHEQYFGPGTRLTVT.

The chain joins TRBV18 to TRBJ2-5; TRBD2 matches 15 bases. V trimming: 2 bases; J trimming: 5 bases; junction bases outside the gene matches: 6. The length of the CDR3 is 17 residues. CDR1 is KGHSH, CDR2 LQKENI, per germline. The CDR3 DNA is TGTGCCAGCTCACCAATAAGGACTAGCGGGAGGGCTGAGACCCAGTACTTC. Amino acids: CASSPIRTSGRAETQYF.

This sequence joins TRBV21-1 and TRBJ2-7; the listed D gene, TRBD2, was not tested against the DNA. TRBV21-1 has pseudogene status. CDR3 size: 18 residues. The CDR3 nucleotides read TGTGCCAGCAGCAAAGATCGGAGGGTCTCGGTCCAAACCTACGAGCAGTACTTC. Its protein product is CASSKDRRVSVQTYEQYF.

V is TRBV28 and J is TRBJ1-2, with D perhaps matching TRBD1 (5 bases). Deletions cut 7 bases from V and 2 bases from J, with 20 bases between. This CDR3 spans 16 amino acids. Germline CDR1 MDHEN, CDR2 SYDVKM. CDR3 bases: TGTGCCAGCATCCCGGGCTCGGGCAGGACAAACTATGGCTACACCTTC. It specifies CASIPGSGRTNYGYTF.

The V gene is TRBV7-8, the J gene TRBJ1-4; 10 bases align to TRBD1. After removal of 6 bases from V and 4 bases from J, the junction contained 5 bases not matched to a gene. The CDR3 consists of 15 residues. CDR1 and CDR2 from the germline V gene are SGHVS and FQNEAQ. This CDR3 reads CASRGQGVGNEKLFF. CDR3 DNA sequence: TGTGCCAGCAGAGGACAGGGGGTTGGTAATGAAAAACTGTTTTTT.

The chain carries TRBV18 and TRBJ2-7; no clear D gene. The CDR3 covers 14 residues. V was shortened by 6 bases and J by 5 bases, with 17 bases between the two germline ends. The germline V gene has CDR1 KGHSH and CDR2 LQKENI. CDR3 in amino acids: CASSQDLGSHEQYF. The CDR3 DNA sequence: TGTGCCAGCTCCCAAGATCTGGGTTCCCACGAGCAGTACTTC.

V is TRBV5-1 and J is TRBJ2-1; TRBD1 agrees at 7 bases. Trimming at V came to 0 bases and at J to 4 bases, leaving 4 bases not matched to a gene. The germline gives CDR1 SGHRS, CDR2 YFSETQ. The CDR3 runs to 15 residues. The CDR3 sequence: CASSLAAGGYNEQFF. The CDR3 coding sequence is TGCGCCAGCAGCTTGGCGGCAGGGGGTTACAATGAGCAGTTCTTC.

This rearrangement joins TRBV5-1 to TRBJ2-1; 7 bases match TRBD2. This CDR3 is built from 18 residues. The V gene's germline CDR1 is SGHRS and CDR2 YFSETQ. V lost 3 bases and J lost 0; bases outside the gene matches: 12. In DNA, the CDR3 is TGCGCCAGCAGCTCCAACGTGAGGCGGGAGAGCTCCTACAATGAGCAGTTCTTC. As protein: CASSSNVRRESSYNEQFF. The complete variable domain, with remaining parts taken from reference TRBV5-1 and TRBJ2-1, reads KAGVTQTPRYLIKTRGQQVTLSCSPISGHRSVSWYQQTPGQGLQFLFEYFSETQRNKGNFPGRFSGRQFSNSRSEMNVSTLELGDSALYLCASSSNVRRESSYNEQFFGPGTRLTVL.

Concerning this clone itself: This sample includes further DNA sequences coding for the same CDR3. This rearrangement joins TRBV7-2 to TRBJ2-7; no clear D gene. Germline lookup yields CDR1 SGHTA and CDR2 FQGNSA. CDR3 length: 12 residues. The V gene lost 5 bases and the J gene lost 3 bases, with 8 bases spanning the gap. CDR3 nucleotides: TGTGCCAGCAGCCCCCGCGGCTACGAGCAGTACTTC. The encoded protein is CASSPRGYEQYF.

A single count supports this clone. This chain uses TRBV15 with TRBJ2-5, with TRBD2 matching over 14 bases. This CDR3 has 17 amino acids. CDR1 and CDR2 from the germline V gene are LNHNV and YYDKDF (reference sequence). The V gene end was trimmed by 0 bases and the J gene end by 5 bases; junction bases not matched to a gene: 5. The CDR3 DNA follows: TGTGCCACCAGCAGAGATGGGACTAGCGGGAGATTTGAGACCCAGTACTTC. This sequence encodes CATSRDGTSGRFETQYF.

This clone has just one count. The rearrangement joins TRBV7-2 to TRBJ2-6, with no clear D. Germline loops: CDR1 SGHTA, CDR2 FQGNSA. The CDR3 totals 15 residues. V lost 4 bases and J 6 bases, leaving 13 bases between the germline ends. This chain's CDR3 is CASSSTRRSANVLTF. Written as DNA, the CDR3 is TGTGCCAGCAGCTCGACCCGGCGCTCGGCCAACGTCCTGACTTTC.

The rearrangement links TRBV7-3 to TRBJ2-1; D call uncertain. CDR1 is SGHTA and CDR2 is FQGTGA in the germline V gene. The CDR3 runs 16 residues. The germline V and J ends were trimmed by 2 bases and 9 bases, with 20 bases remaining between them. CDR3 nucleotide sequence: TGTGCCAGCAGCTTATTAGCCACTAACCTCCCAAGTGAGCAGTTCTTC. This codes for CASSLLATNLPSEQFF.

This sequence joins TRBV12-5 and TRBJ2-1, with 11 bases fitting TRBD2. Germline V gene data show CDR1 as LGHNT and CDR2 as FRNRAP. This CDR3 region has 16 residues. V dropped 4 bases and J dropped 0; count of bases not matched to a gene: 2. In DNA form, the CDR3 reads TGTGCTAGTGGTTCAACTAGCGGGAGCTCCTACAATGAGCAGTTCTTC. The encoded protein is CASGSTSGSSYNEQFF.

This chain links TRBV30 with TRBJ2-7, with D possibly being TRBD1 or TRBD2 (5 bases each). The germline V gene has CDR1 GTSNPN and CDR2 SVGIG (reference sequence). The ends were cut back, 7 bases at V and 1 base at J, with 14 bases in the middle. The CDR3 extends over 13 amino acids. CDR3 bases: TGTGCCTCGCACCGGGACGGTTCCTACGAGCAGTACTTC. Its translation: CASHRDGSYEQYF.

The chain links TRBV15 to TRBJ2-4, with a tentative D call TRBD1 (6 bases). The CDR3 consists of 17 residues. V lost 0 bases and J lost 0, with 12 bases in between. Germline lookup yields CDR1 LNHNV and CDR2 YYDKDF (reference sequence). This chain's CDR3 is CATSRDAQGLAKNIQYF. In nucleotides, the CDR3 is TGTGCCACCAGCAGAGATGCGCAGGGGCTAGCCAAAAACATTCAGTACTTC.

This clone was counted once. V gene TRBV30 combines with J gene TRBJ1-5, with D perhaps matching TRBD1 (6 bases). The CDR3 sequence is 13 residues long. The germline V gene encodes CDR1 GTSNPN and CDR2 SVGIG (reference sequence). The V end was cut by 2 bases, the J end by 6 bases, with 11 bases between. CDR3 sequence reads: CAWSITGSQPQHF. DNA of the CDR3: TGTGCCTGGAGTATAACAGGGTCTCAGCCCCAGCATTTT.

V usage is TRBV7-2 and J usage is TRBJ2-5; 9 nucleotides match TRBD1. Germline V CDR1 and CDR2: SGHTA, FQGNSA. V gave up 2 bases and J gave up 4 bases; unmatched junction bases: 5. The CDR3 is 15 amino acids. CDR3 region: CASSLNRGQGETQYF. Here the CDR3 DNA reads TGTGCCAGCAGCTTAAACAGGGGGCAAGGAGAGACCCAGTACTTC.

The chain employs TRBV19 and TRBJ2-3; TRBD2 agrees at 8 bases. CDR1 and CDR2 from the germline V gene are LNHDA and SQIVND (reference sequence). Unmatched junction bases numbered 1, after V lost 5 bases and J lost 0 bases. There are 14 residues in the CDR3. The CDR3 loop is CASSGLASTDTQYF. The DNA of the CDR3 is TGTGCCAGTAGTGGACTAGCTAGCACAGATACGCAGTATTTT.

This clone was detected only a few times. The rearrangement joins TRBV14 to TRBJ1-3; perhaps TRBD1 as D (6 bases). The CDR3 is 16 residues long. Trimming removed 4 bases from V and 3 bases from J, with 16 bases in between. The germline CDR1 and CDR2 sequences are SGHDN and FVKESK. CDR3 in DNA: TGTGCCAGCAGCCCCCTCGGGGGGCCGGGTGGAAACACCATATATTTT. Its protein is CASSPLGGPGGNTIYF. The full variable domain, in which reference TRBV14 and TRBJ1-3 provide the parts outside the CDR3, is EAGVTQFPSHSVIEKGQTVTLRCDPISGHDNLYWYRRVMGKEIKFLLHFVKESKQDESGMPNNRFLAERTGGTYSTLKVQPAELEDSGVYFCASSPLGGPGGNTIYFGEGSWLTVV.

The V call is TRBV5-4, the J call TRBJ2-3; D not resolved. The V end lost 2 bases, the J end lost 5 bases, and 6 bases lay between the germline ends. The CDR3 sequence is 12 residues long. Germline loops: CDR1 SGHNT, CDR2 YYREEE (reference sequence). The CDR3 DNA follows: TGTGCCAGCAGCTTTAAGGAAGATACGCAGTATTTT. Protein sequence: CASSFKEDTQYF.